This T cell receptor (beta chain) was observed in a study of metastatic and nonmetastatic thyroid tumors. Study as a whole: It was across blood and tumor or nodule tissue from malignant and benign thyroid patients that repertoires were compared. The study's findings and limits: For both blood and tumor, malignant thyroid tumors reportedly showed significantly higher TCR beta diversity than benign nodules did.

The sample holds many counts of this clone. Antigen unknown. There were no patients who had received any treatment before thyroid surgery. The CDR3 loop spans 15 amino acids. Germline lookup yields CDR1 MNHEY and CDR2 SVGAGI. With 4 bases clipped from V and 4 bases from J, the junction kept 6 bases outside the gene matches. Per the original methods: Variation in CDR3 across clinicopathological groups served as the basis for constructing a distant-metastasis classifier in papillary thyroid cancer. TCRdb re-called clones via MiXCR from the PCR reads. TCRdb, not the authors, supplied the V and J calls. Among 25,000 to 40,000 clones listed, roughly 7.1% were seen once.

The sequenced sample consisted of blood. The source of this sequence is a female donor with papillary thyroid cancer or a benign thyroid nodule (not recorded which). Some clones in this sample may be carry-over from other donors' samples. The rearrangement uses TRBV6-5 and TRBJ1-1; 10 bases match TRBD1. The CDR3 nucleotides are TGTGCCAGCAGTTCTCGGACAGGGGGTTTCACTGAAGCTTTCTTT. It is translated as CASSSRTGGFTEAFF.